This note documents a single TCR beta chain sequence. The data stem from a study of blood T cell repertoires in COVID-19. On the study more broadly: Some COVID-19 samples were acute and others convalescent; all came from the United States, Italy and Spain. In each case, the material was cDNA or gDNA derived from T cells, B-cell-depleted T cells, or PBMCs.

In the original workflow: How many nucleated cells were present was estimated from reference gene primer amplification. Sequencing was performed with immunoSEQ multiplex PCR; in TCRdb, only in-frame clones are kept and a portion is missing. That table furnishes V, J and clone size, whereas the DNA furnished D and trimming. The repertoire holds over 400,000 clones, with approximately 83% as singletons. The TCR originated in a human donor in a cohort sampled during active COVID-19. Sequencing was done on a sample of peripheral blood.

The CDR3 sequence is CASSSGQPRSGNTIYF. The CDR3 DNA is TGCGCCAGCAGCTCCGGACAGCCCCGCTCTGGAAACACCATATATTTT. This chain uses TRBV5-1 with TRBJ1-3; perhaps TRBD1 as D (6 bases). The CDR3 consists of 16 residues. The germline gives CDR1 SGHRS, CDR2 YFSETQ. V dropped 3 bases and J dropped 0 bases, with 13 bases sitting between them. The full variable domain, completed using reference TRBV5-1 and TRBJ1-3, is KAGVTQTPRYLIKTRGQQVTLSCSPISGHRSVSWYQQTPGQGLQFLFEYFSETQRNKGNFPGRFSGRQFSNSRSEMNVSTLELGDSALYLCASSSGQPRSGNTIYFGEGSWLTVV.